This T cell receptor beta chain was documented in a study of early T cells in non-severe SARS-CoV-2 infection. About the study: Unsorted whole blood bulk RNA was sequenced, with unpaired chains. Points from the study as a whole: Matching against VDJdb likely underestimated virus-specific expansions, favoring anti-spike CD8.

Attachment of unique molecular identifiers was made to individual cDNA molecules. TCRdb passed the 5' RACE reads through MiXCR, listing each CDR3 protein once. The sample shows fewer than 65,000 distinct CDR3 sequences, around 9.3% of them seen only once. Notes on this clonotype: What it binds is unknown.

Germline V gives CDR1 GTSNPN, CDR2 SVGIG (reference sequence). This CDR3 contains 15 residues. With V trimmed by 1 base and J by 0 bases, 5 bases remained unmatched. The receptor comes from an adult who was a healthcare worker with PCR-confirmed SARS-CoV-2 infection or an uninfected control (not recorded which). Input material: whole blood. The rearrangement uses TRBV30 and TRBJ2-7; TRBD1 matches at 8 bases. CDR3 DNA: TGTGCCTGGAGTGGGGGACAGGAAAGCTCCTACGAGCAGTACTTC. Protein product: CAWSGGQESSYEQYF.